The rows below give T cell receptor beta chains drawn from one sample of a study of blood T cell repertoires in COVID-19. Profiled with immunoSEQ multiplex PCR; TCRdb holds only in-frame clones, not every one. The sample lists some 75,000 clones; 80% were seen once. The sample comprised peripheral blood. The receptors stem from a man between 50 and 59 years old with COVID-19, enrolled during active disease. Both conserved end residues are part of each CDR3. A D gene is named only where the DNA matches it firmly. Clone sizes are given selectively: once, few, many, or a class where the clone is expanded.

cdr3_nt,cdr3_aa,clone_size,d_call,j_call,v_call
TGTGCCAGCAGTCCAAACAGGGGGAGCTATGGCTACACCTTC,CASSPNRGSYGYTF,few,TRBD1,TRBJ1-2,TRBV28
TGTGCCAGCAGCTTAAGGTGGGAGGGTTCCTACGAGCAGTACTTC,CASSLRWEGSYEQYF,-,TRBD2,TRBJ2-7,TRBV11-2
TGTGCCAGCAGTGACGCCAGGGAGGCAGATACGCAGTATTTT,CASSDAREADTQYF,once,-,TRBJ2-3,TRBV6-1
TGTGCCAGCAGCTTATTGACAGGGAAGGCCACCGGGGAGCTGTTTTTT,CASSLLTGKATGELFF,-,TRBD1,TRBJ2-2,TRBV7-2
TGCAGCGTTGAAAGGGGATCGAGCTCCTACGAGCAGTACTTC,CSVERGSSSYEQYF,few,-,TRBJ2-7,TRBV29-1
TGTGCCAGCAGCCAGAGCCACGAGCAGTACTTC,CASSQSHEQYF,-,-,TRBJ2-7,TRBV3-1/TRBV3-2
TGTGCCAGCAGCCCCGGGACTAGTGTCTACGAGCAGTACTTC,CASSPGTSVYEQYF,-,TRBD2,TRBJ2-7,TRBV5-8
TGTGCCAGCAGCTTAGGACAGGGGGTGAGGGCCTGGAATGAGCAGTTCTTC,CASSLGQGVRAWNEQFF,-,TRBD1,TRBJ2-1,TRBV11-2
TGTGCCAGCAGCACAAATGCGGGAGCGGAGTACGAGCAGTACTTC,CASSTNAGAEYEQYF,-,TRBD2,TRBJ2-7,TRBV7-3
TGTGCCAGCAGAGAGGACAGGGTGAACAATCAGCCCCAGCATTTT,CASREDRVNNQPQHF,few,TRBD1,TRBJ1-5,TRBV28
TGTGCCAGCAGCTTAGACAGGGCTCAGGTCGAGCAGTACTTC,CASSLDRAQVEQYF,-,-,TRBJ2-7,TRBV7-9
TGCGCCAGCAGCTTGGGGGCTAGCGGGAACACAGATACGCAGTATTTT,CASSLGASGNTDTQYF,-,TRBD2,TRBJ2-3,TRBV5-1
TGTGCCAGCAGTTTCATACTAGGCGGCCTAGCCGCAGATACGCAGTATTTT,CASSFILGGLAADTQYF,once,-,TRBJ2-3,TRBV5-6
TGTGCCAGCAGCCCCCAACAGGGACCTATTAATTCACCCCTCCACTTT,CASSPQQGPINSPLHF,-,-,TRBJ1-6,TRBV3-1/TRBV3-2
TGTGCCTGGGGCCGGAGGGACGTTTGGGACTATGGCTACACCTTC,CAWGRRDVWDYGYTF,-,-,TRBJ1-2,TRBV30
TGCGCCAGCAGCTTGGGTCTAGCGGGGTACAATGAGCAGTTCTTC,CASSLGLAGYNEQFF,-,TRBD2,TRBJ2-1,TRBV5-1
TGTGCCAGCTCACCTCGACAGGGTCGGTTCGAGACCCAGTACTTC,CASSPRQGRFETQYF,-,TRBD1,TRBJ2-5,TRBV18
TGTGCCAGCTCACCCCGGCCCCCGGGACAGGGAGGAAACACCATATATTTT,CASSPRPPGQGGNTIYF,-,TRBD1,TRBJ1-3,TRBV18
TGTGCCAGCACCTTGACTCGGGACTCCACCTCCCATTTT,CASTLTRDSTSHF,-,-,TRBJ2-3,TRBV7-9
TGCGCCAGCAGCCCCGGATCCGGACAGGGGGCGCTTAATACGTACGAGCAGTACTTC,CASSPGSGQGALNTYEQYF,-,TRBD1,TRBJ2-7,TRBV5-1
TGTGCCTGGAGTACCGTAGGGAGCAATGAGCAGTTCTTC,CAWSTVGSNEQFF,-,-,TRBJ2-1,TRBV30
TGTGCCAGCAGCTTAGGTTCGTATCCGGGCACTGAAGCTTTCTTT,CASSLGSYPGTEAFF,-,-,TRBJ1-1,TRBV7-8
TGTGCCAGCAGCGTTACGACAGGGGACAATTCACCCCTCCACTTT,CASSVTTGDNSPLHF,once,TRBD1,TRBJ1-6,TRBV9
TGTGCCACCAGCAATGTCCTGGGCTACACCTTC,CATSNVLGYTF,-,-,TRBJ1-2,TRBV15
TGTGCCAGCAGCCACACTAGCGGCACAGATACGCAGTATTTT,CASSHTSGTDTQYF,-,TRBD2,TRBJ2-3,TRBV4-2
TGCGCCAGCAGCCAATCACCTAGCGGGTCTTACAATGAGCAGTTCTTC,CASSQSPSGSYNEQFF,-,TRBD2,TRBJ2-1,TRBV4-3
TGCGCCAGCAGCCAAGATGGAGGCTTGAACACTGAAGCTTTCTTT,CASSQDGGLNTEAFF,-,-,TRBJ1-1,TRBV4-1
TGCAGCGTCTTGGGGACTAGCGGGGCCAACAATGAGCAGTTCTTC,CSVLGTSGANNEQFF,-,TRBD2,TRBJ2-1,TRBV29-1
TGTGCCAGTAGTAGCAGGGGAAAGAATCAGCCCCAGCATTTT,CASSSRGKNQPQHF,-,-,TRBJ1-5,TRBV19
TGTGCCAGCAGTCCAGCCGGGACAGGCTACGAGCAGTACTTC,CASSPAGTGYEQYF,-,TRBD1,TRBJ2-7,TRBV28
TGTGCCAGCAGTGAACCTGGCGGGAGGGCTTACAATGAGCAGTTCTTC,CASSEPGGRAYNEQFF,few,TRBD2,TRBJ2-1,TRBV6-1
TGTGCCAGCAGCCGAGGGCCCAGAAATAGCCAGTACTTC,CASSRGPRNSQYF,-,-,TRBJ2-5,TRBV9
TGTGCCAGCGACATTAGCGGGAAGCCCTACAATGAGCAGTTCTTC,CASDISGKPYNEQFF,-,TRBD2,TRBJ2-1,TRBV7-9
TGTGCCAGCACCCCCGGAGGAGCTATGAACACCGGGGAGCTGTTTTTT,CASTPGGAMNTGELFF,-,-,TRBJ2-2,TRBV28
TGTGCCAGCAGCTCTAGACTAGCGGGAGAGAGGGAGCAGTACTTC,CASSSRLAGEREQYF,-,TRBD2,TRBJ2-7,TRBV7-2
TGTGCCAGCAGCCAAGTGACTCTTCGGAACACCGGGGAGCTGTTTTTT,CASSQVTLRNTGELFF,-,-,TRBJ2-2,TRBV3-1/TRBV3-2
TGTGCCAGCAGACTAGCGGGAGGACGCGACCGAAATGAGCAGTTCTTC,CASRLAGGRDRNEQFF,-,TRBD2,TRBJ2-1,TRBV11-2
TGTGCCAGCAGCGTAGAATCCGGCAGACTCACAGATACGCAGTATTTT,CASSVESGRLTDTQYF,once,-,TRBJ2-3,TRBV9
TGTGCCAGTACCCAAGCCGGGACAGGTTATAATTCACCCCTCCACTTT,CASTQAGTGYNSPLHF,-,TRBD1,TRBJ1-6,TRBV19
TGTGCCAGCAGCACACAAGCGGGAGCGGCCTACAATGAGCAGTTCTTC,CASSTQAGAAYNEQFF,many,TRBD2,TRBJ2-1,TRBV9
TGTGCCTGGAGTGTAGGTCGTTGGGTGGCGGGAAGCACAGATACGCAGTATTTT,CAWSVGRWVAGSTDTQYF,-,-,TRBJ2-3,TRBV30
TGTGCCAGCAGCCCTCAGGCAGGCGGGAGAGGGGAGACCCAGTACTTC,CASSPQAGGRGETQYF,-,TRBD2,TRBJ2-5,TRBV14
TGTGCCAGCAGACGTTTCCAGTCCTACAATGAGCAGTTCTTC,CASRRFQSYNEQFF,-,-,TRBJ2-1,TRBV6-5
TGCGCCAGCAGCCAAGCATACGGGAACCTCTATGGCTACACCTTC,CASSQAYGNLYGYTF,once,-,TRBJ1-2,TRBV4-1
TGTGCCAGCAGCTTACCCTTACTAGCGGGAGTTTCAGATACGCAGTATTTT,CASSLPLLAGVSDTQYF,once,TRBD2,TRBJ2-3,TRBV5-6
TGTGCCACCCGGACAGGGGAGCGGGTTTACTATGGCTACACCTTC,CATRTGERVYYGYTF,once,TRBD1,TRBJ1-2,TRBV6-5
TGTGCCAGCTCACCGGGGAGAGGGATGAGCGCCGGTGGCTACACCTTC,CASSPGRGMSAGGYTF,-,-,TRBJ1-2,TRBV18
TGTGCCAGCCGCCTTCGGGGGGGGCCCTCCTACGAGCAGTACTTC,CASRLRGGPSYEQYF,-,TRBD2,TRBJ2-7,TRBV7-2
TGTGCCAGCAGTGAATCAGGGATCACTGAAGCTTTCTTT,CASSESGITEAFF,many,-,TRBJ1-1,TRBV6-1
TGTGCCAGCAGCCCGACTAGCGCCTCCTACAATGAGCAGTTCTTC,CASSPTSASYNEQFF,-,TRBD2,TRBJ2-1,TRBV11-3
TGTGCCAGCAGCTCCGCCGCAGGGGGTTTGGTTAATTCACCCCTCCACTTT,CASSSAAGGLVNSPLHF,few,TRBD1,TRBJ1-6,TRBV7-2
TGCGCCAGCAGCCCGGGACAGGGCTATGAGCAGTTCTTC,CASSPGQGYEQFF,-,TRBD1,TRBJ2-1,TRBV5-1
TGCGCCAGCAGCTCCGCGTTCTCCTACGAGCAGTACTTC,CASSSAFSYEQYF,-,-,TRBJ2-7,TRBV5-1